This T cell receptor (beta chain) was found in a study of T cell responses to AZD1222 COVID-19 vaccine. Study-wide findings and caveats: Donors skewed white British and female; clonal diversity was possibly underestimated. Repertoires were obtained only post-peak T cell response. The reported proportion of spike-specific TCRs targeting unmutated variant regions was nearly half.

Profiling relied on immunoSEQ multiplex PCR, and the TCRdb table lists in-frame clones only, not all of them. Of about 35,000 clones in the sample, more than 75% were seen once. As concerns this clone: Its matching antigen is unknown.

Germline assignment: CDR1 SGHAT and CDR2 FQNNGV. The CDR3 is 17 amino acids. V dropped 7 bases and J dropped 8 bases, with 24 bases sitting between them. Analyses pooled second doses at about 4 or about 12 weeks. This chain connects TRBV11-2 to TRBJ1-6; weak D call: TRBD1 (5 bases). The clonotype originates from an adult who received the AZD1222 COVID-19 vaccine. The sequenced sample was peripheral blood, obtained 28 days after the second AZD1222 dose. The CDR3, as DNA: TGTGCCAGCACCTCTAGCGGCAGGGCCTTGAGTGATTCACCCCTCCACTTT. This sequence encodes CASTSSGRALSDSPLHF.